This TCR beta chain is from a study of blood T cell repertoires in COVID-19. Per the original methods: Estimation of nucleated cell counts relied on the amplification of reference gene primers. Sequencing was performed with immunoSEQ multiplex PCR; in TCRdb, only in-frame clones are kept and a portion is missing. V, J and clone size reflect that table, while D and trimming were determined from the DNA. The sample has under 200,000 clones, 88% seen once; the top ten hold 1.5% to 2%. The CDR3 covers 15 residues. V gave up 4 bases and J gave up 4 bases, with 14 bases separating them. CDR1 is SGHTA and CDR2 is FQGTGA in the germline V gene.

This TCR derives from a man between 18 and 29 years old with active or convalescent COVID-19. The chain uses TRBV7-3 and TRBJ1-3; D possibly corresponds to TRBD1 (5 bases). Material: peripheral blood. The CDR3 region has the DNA TGTGCCAGCAGCTCTAAAGGGGCGAAGGGAAACACCATATATTTT. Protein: CASSSKGAKGNTIYF.